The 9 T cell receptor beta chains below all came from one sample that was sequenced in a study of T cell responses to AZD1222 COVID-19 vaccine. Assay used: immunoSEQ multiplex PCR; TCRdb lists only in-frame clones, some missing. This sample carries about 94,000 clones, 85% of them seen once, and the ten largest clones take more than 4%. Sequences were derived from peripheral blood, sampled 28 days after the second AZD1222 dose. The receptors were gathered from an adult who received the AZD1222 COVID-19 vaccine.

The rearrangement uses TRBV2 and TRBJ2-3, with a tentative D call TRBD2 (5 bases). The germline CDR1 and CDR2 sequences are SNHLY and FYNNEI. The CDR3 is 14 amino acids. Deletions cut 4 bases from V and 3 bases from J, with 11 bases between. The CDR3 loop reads CASSVWELTDTQYF. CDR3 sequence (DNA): TGTGCCAGCAGTGTTTGGGAGTTGACAGATACGCAGTATTTT.

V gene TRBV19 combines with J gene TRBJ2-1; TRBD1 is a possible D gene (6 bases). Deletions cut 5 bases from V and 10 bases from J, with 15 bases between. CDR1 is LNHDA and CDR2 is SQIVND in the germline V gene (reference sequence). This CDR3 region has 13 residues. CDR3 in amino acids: CASSPTQDREQFF. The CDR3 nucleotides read TGTGCCAGTAGTCCCACGCAAGACAGGGAGCAGTTCTTC.

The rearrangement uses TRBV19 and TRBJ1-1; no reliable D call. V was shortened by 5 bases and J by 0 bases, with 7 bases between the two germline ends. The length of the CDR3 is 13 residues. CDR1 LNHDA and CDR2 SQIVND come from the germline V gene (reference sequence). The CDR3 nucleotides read TGTGCCAGTAGTTACCGGATGAACACTGAAGCTTTCTTT. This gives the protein CASSYRMNTEAFF. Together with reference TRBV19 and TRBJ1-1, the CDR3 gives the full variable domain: DGGITQSPKYLFRKEGQNVTLSCEQNLNHDAMYWYRQDPGQGLRLIYYSQIVNDFQKGDIAEGYSVSREKKESFPLTVTSAQKNPTAFYLCASSYRMNTEAFFGQGTRLTVV.

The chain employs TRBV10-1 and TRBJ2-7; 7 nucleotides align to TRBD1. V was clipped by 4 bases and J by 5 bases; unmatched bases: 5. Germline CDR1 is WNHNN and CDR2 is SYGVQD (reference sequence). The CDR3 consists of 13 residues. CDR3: CASSALQGNEQYF. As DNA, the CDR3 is TGCGCCAGCAGTGCACTACAGGGGAACGAGCAGTACTTC.

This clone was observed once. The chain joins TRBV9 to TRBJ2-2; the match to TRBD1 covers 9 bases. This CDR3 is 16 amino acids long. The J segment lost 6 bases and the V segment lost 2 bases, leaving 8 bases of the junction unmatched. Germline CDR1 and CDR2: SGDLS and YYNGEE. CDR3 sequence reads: CASSVIATGGSGELFF. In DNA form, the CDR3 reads TGTGCCAGCAGCGTCATAGCGACAGGGGGTTCCGGGGAGCTGTTTTTT.

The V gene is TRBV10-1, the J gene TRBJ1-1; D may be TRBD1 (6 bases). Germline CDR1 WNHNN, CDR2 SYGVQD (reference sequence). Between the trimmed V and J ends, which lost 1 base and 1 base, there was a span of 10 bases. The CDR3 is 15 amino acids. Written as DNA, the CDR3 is TGCGCCAGCAGTGAGTTCAGGGGTACGAACACTGAAGCTTTCTTT. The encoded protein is CASSEFRGTNTEAFF.

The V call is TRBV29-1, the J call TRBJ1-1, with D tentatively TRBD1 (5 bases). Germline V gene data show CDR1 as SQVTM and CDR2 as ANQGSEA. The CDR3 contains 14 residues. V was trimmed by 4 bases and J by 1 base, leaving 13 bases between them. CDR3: CSVGQPDSNTEAFF. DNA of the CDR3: TGCAGCGTTGGACAGCCCGACTCGAACACTGAAGCTTTCTTT.

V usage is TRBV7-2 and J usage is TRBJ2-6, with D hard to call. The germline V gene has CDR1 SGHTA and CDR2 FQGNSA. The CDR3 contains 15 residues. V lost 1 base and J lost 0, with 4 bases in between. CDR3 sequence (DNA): TGTGCCAGCAGCTTAGGGAACTCTGGGGCCAACGTCCTGACTTTC. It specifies CASSLGNSGANVLTF.

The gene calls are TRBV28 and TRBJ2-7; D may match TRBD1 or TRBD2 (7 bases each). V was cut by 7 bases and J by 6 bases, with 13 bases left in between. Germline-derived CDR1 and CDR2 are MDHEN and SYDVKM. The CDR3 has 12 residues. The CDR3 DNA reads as TGTGCCAGCACCCCAGGGGGGGGCGAGCAGTACTTC. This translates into CASTPGGGEQYF.